The present entry profiles one T cell receptor beta chain with its context. These data are taken from a study of blood T cell repertoires in COVID-19. Background on the study: Collection of acute and convalescent COVID-19 samples took place in the United States, Italy and Spain. PBMCs, B-cell-depleted T cells, or T cells provided the cDNA or gDNA that made up the material.

CDR3 size: 13 residues. The trim removed 3 bases at V and 6 bases at J, leaving 4 bases unmatched. Germline V gene data show CDR1 as SGHAT and CDR2 as FQNNGV. The method was immunoSEQ multiplex PCR; TCRdb's version includes in-frame clones alone and lacks a portion of them. The data hold around 280,000 clones, with more than 85% observed a single time. The chain combines TRBV11-2 with TRBJ2-5; 7 bases map to TRBD2. This TCR was sampled from a man in his sixties or seventies with acute or convalescent COVID-19. Sample: peripheral blood. CDR3 region: CASSLGGGKTQYF. In nucleotides, the CDR3 is TGTGCCAGCAGCTTGGGGGGGGGAAAGACCCAGTACTTC.